Listed here are 28 T cell receptor beta chains from one sample, sequenced in a study of blood T cell repertoires in COVID-19. The method was immunoSEQ multiplex PCR; TCRdb's version includes in-frame clones alone and lacks a portion of them. This table holds about 350,000 clones, about 90% found once. Sequencing used PBMCs or T cells enriched from blood (not recorded which). These receptors all come from a woman in her twenties or thirties who had recovered from COVID-19.

V and J are TRBV19 and TRBJ1-5; D uncertain. The CDR3 runs to 13 residues. CDR1 and CDR2 from the germline V gene are LNHDA and SQIVND (reference sequence). The V end lost 5 bases, the J end lost 5 bases, and 10 bases lay between the germline ends. The CDR3 nucleotides read TGTGCCAGTAGTTCACAGCCCGATCAGCCCCAGCATTTT. Its protein product is CASSSQPDQPQHF. Based on the CDR3 plus reference TRBV19 and TRBJ1-5, the full variable domain is DGGITQSPKYLFRKEGQNVTLSCEQNLNHDAMYWYRQDPGQGLRLIYYSQIVNDFQKGDIAEGYSVSREKKESFPLTVTSAQKNPTAFYLCASSSQPDQPQHFGDGTRLSIL.

The chain has TRBV7-2 and TRBJ1-1; the match to TRBD1 covers 9 bases. The CDR3 length is 17 residues. The germline CDR1 and CDR2 sequences are SGHTA and FQGNSA. J gave up 7 bases and V 4 bases, and 16 bases lay outside the gene matches. The CDR3 loop reads CASSYSWDRATQGEAFF. CDR3 nucleotide sequence: TGTGCCAGCAGCTACTCCTGGGACAGGGCTACACAGGGTGAAGCTTTCTTT.

The chain combines TRBV11-2 with TRBJ2-2, with D possibly being TRBD1 (6 bases). Germline CDR1 SGHAT, CDR2 FQNNGV. V lost 4 bases to trimming and J lost 2 bases, with 11 bases between them. The CDR3 totals 15 residues. DNA of the CDR3: TGTGCCAGCAGCTCGATCGGGACAAACACCGGGGAGCTGTTTTTT. Translating gives CASSSIGTNTGELFF.

The chain joins TRBV28 to TRBJ2-4; D may be TRBD1 (6 bases). The V gene lost 2 bases and the J gene lost 1 base, with 6 bases spanning the gap. CDR3 length equals 14 residues. The germline V gene has CDR1 MDHEN and CDR2 SYDVKM. The DNA of the CDR3 is TGTGCCAGCAGTTTAGGGGGCGCCAAAAACATTCAGTACTTC. It codes for CASSLGGAKNIQYF.

V usage is TRBV5-1 and J usage is TRBJ1-5, with 9 bases fitting TRBD1. V shed 4 bases and J 4 bases; nucleotides not matched to a gene: 6. The CDR3 loop spans 15 amino acids. CDR1 and CDR2 (germline): SGHRS, YFSETQ. The CDR3 DNA reads as TGCGCCAGCAGCACAACAGGGGGCCGGAATCAGCCCCAGCATTTT. Amino acids: CASSTTGGRNQPQHF.

The chain links TRBV7-9 to TRBJ2-7, with TRBD1 matching over 7 bases. The CDR3 runs 14 residues. V trimming: 5 bases; J trimming: 7 bases; junction bases outside the gene matches: 11. Germline V lookup: CDR1 SEHNR, CDR2 FQNEAQ (reference sequence). The CDR3 DNA sequence: TGTGCCAGCAGCCCCAGTGGGGGACAGTCGGAGCAGTACTTC. Translating it yields CASSPSGGQSEQYF.

Here the CDR3 DNA reads TGTGCCAGCAGTTCCCGGGACAGGGTGACCTACGAGCAGTACTTC. Amino acid sequence: CASSSRDRVTYEQYF. The chain couples TRBV28 to TRBJ2-7; 9 bases map to TRBD1. Germline V gene sequence: CDR1 MDHEN, CDR2 SYDVKM. CDR3 length: 15 residues. After removal of 4 bases from V and 2 bases from J, the junction contained 6 bases not matched to a gene.

J is TRBJ1-2 and V is TRBV30, with 7 bases fitting TRBD1. Germline loops: CDR1 GTSNPN, CDR2 SVGIG (reference sequence). The CDR3 spans 14 residues. Trimming at V came to 2 bases and at J to 2 bases, leaving 5 bases not matched to a gene. CDR3 DNA: TGTGCCTGGAGTAAGGGACAGCTAAACTATGGCTACACCTTC. Protein: CAWSKGQLNYGYTF. Filled out from reference TRBV30 and TRBJ1-2, the complete variable domain reads SQTIHQWPATLVQPVGSPLSLECTVEGTSNPNLYWYRQAAGRGLQLLFYSVGIGQISSEVPQNLSASRPQDRQFILSSKKLLLSDSGFYLCAWSKGQLNYGYTFGSGTRLTVV.

This chain links TRBV30 with TRBJ2-2; possible D gene TRBD1, 5 bases. The V gene's germline CDR1 is GTSNPN and CDR2 SVGIG (reference sequence). This CDR3 has 12 amino acids. V lost 0 bases, J lost 6 bases, and 5 bases lay in between. The CDR3 loop is CAWSVGAGELFF. In DNA, the CDR3 is TGTGCCTGGAGTGTAGGGGCCGGGGAGCTGTTTTTT.

Comments on this clone: Different DNA sequences within this sample yield the same CDR3. The chain has TRBV19 and TRBJ1-5; D unresolved. V lost 4 bases and J lost 6, with 13 bases in between. CDR3 length: 14 residues. Germline-derived CDR1 and CDR2 are LNHDA and SQIVND (reference sequence). The CDR3 sequence is CASSTRTGGQPQHF. The CDR3 bases are TGTGCCAGTAGTACCCGCACGGGTGGTCAGCCCCAGCATTTT.

In this sample, this clone turned up once. This chain uses TRBV9 with TRBJ2-7, with 11 bases lining up with TRBD2. Trimming removed 0 bases from V and 0 bases from J; junction bases left unmatched: 2. The CDR3 loop spans 16 amino acids. CDR1 and CDR2 from the germline V gene are SGDLS and YYNGEE. In DNA, the CDR3 is TGTGCCAGCAGCGTAGAAGGGACTAGCGGCTCCTACGAGCAGTACTTC. It encodes CASSVEGTSGSYEQYF.

The V call is TRBV30, the J call TRBJ1-1, with D perhaps matching TRBD1 (5 bases). V was shortened by 1 base and J by 1 base, with 7 bases between the two germline ends. The CDR3 spans 13 residues. Germline values: CDR1 GTSNPN, CDR2 SVGIG (reference sequence). Here the CDR3 DNA reads TGTGCCTGGAGTGGGGGCTCGAACACTGAAGCTTTCTTT. It is translated as CAWSGGSNTEAFF.

This chain links TRBV24-1 with TRBJ2-7, with a possible D match to TRBD1 (6 bases). Germline CDR1 is KGHDR and CDR2 is SFDVKD. The CDR3 consists of 14 residues. Trimming shortened V by 9 bases and J by 3 bases, and 17 bases separated the two germline ends. The CDR3 DNA reads TGTGCCACCCTCGGGGACACAGGGTTCTACGAGCAGTACTTC. It translates to CATLGDTGFYEQYF.

The chain couples TRBV3-1 (or the pseudogene TRBV3-2) to TRBJ2-2; TRBD2 might be the D (5 bases). Trimming took 1 base from V and 0 from J, leaving 6 bases between them. The CDR3 has 15 residues. CDR1 and CDR2 from the germline V gene are LGHDT and YNNKEL (reference sequence). The CDR3: CASSQGGANTGELFF. Here the CDR3 DNA reads TGTGCCAGCAGCCAAGGGGGAGCGAACACCGGGGAGCTGTTTTTT.

The V call is TRBV11-2, the J call TRBJ2-5, with a possible D match to TRBD1 (6 bases). CDR3 length: 15 amino acids. CDR1 SGHAT and CDR2 FQNNGV come from the germline V gene. V dropped 0 bases and J dropped 1 base, with 9 bases sitting between them. CDR3 bases: TGTGCCAGCAGCTTAGAACGGACAGTCCAAGAGACCCAGTACTTC. It yields the protein CASSLERTVQETQYF.

This chain uses TRBV30 with TRBJ1-3, with D hard to call. With 0 bases removed from V and 1 base from J, the gap between germline ends came to 10 bases. Looked up from germline, CDR1 is GTSNPN and CDR2 is SVGIG (reference sequence). The CDR3 is 15 amino acids. The CDR3 sequence is CAWSVVARSGNTIYF. The CDR3 region has the DNA TGTGCCTGGAGTGTAGTAGCCCGTTCTGGAAACACCATATATTTT.

This clone occurred a few times. The chain joins TRBV4-1 to TRBJ2-2; 13 bases agree with TRBD2. The CDR3 loop spans 20 amino acids. The J segment lost 4 bases and the V segment lost 0 bases, leaving 11 bases of the junction unmatched. Germline V gene data show CDR1 as MGHRA and CDR2 as YSYEKL. Here the CDR3 reads CASSQDWGTSGGARTGELFF. CDR3 sequence (DNA): TGCGCCAGCAGCCAAGATTGGGGAACTAGCGGGGGGGCTCGCACCGGGGAGCTGTTTTTT.

The V gene is TRBV7-2, the J gene TRBJ2-1; 8 bases fit TRBD1. The CDR3 covers 13 residues. V lost 1 base to trimming and J lost 7 bases; unmatched junction nucleotides: 0. Germline V gives CDR1 SGHTA, CDR2 FQGNSA. The CDR3 coding sequence is TGTGCCAGCAGCTTAGACAGGGGGAATGAGCAGTTCTTC. Protein sequence: CASSLDRGNEQFF.

J is TRBJ1-6 and V is TRBV27; D possibly corresponds to TRBD1 (6 bases). Germline V gene lookup returns CDR1 MNHEY and CDR2 SMNVEV (reference sequence). The CDR3 contains 14 residues. V lost 0 bases, J lost 9 bases, and 9 bases lay in between. CDR3 sequence (DNA): TGTGCCAGCAGTTTATCAGGGGGGGGTTCACCCCTCCACTTT. Translating gives CASSLSGGGSPLHF.

V usage is TRBV9 and J usage is TRBJ1-2; D gene ambiguous. V was trimmed by 0 bases and J by 4 bases, leaving 10 bases between them. This CDR3 has 14 residues. Germline V gene sequence: CDR1 SGDLS, CDR2 YYNGEE. The CDR3 coding sequence is TGTGCCAGCAGCGTAGACGTAGGAGTCTATGGCTACACCTTC. Amino acid sequence: CASSVDVGVYGYTF.

The chain links TRBV5-4 to TRBJ1-2; D uncertain. Trimming cost V 2 bases and J 7 bases, with 6 bases left between them. CDR3 length equals 11 residues. Germline CDR1 is SGHNT and CDR2 is YYREEE (reference sequence). CDR3: CASSFESGYTF. CDR3 in DNA: TGTGCCAGCAGCTTCGAGTCTGGCTACACCTTC.

This clone was counted between two and nine times. The rearrangement joins TRBV30 to TRBJ1-6; D call uncertain. Between the trimmed V and J ends, which lost 5 bases and 7 bases, there was a span of 9 bases. The germline V gene encodes CDR1 GTSNPN and CDR2 SVGIG (reference sequence). CDR3 size: 12 residues. This CDR3 reads CAWGPKNSPLHF. CDR3 nucleotides: TGTGCCTGGGGCCCCAAAAATTCACCCCTCCACTTT.

The V and J genes are TRBV11-2 and TRBJ2-7, with 9 positions matching TRBD2. J was trimmed by 0 bases and V by 5 bases; bases with no gene match: 2. Germline CDR1 and CDR2: SGHAT and FQNNGV. CDR3 length: 14 residues. CDR3: CASSPSGTSYEQYF. The CDR3 DNA sequence: TGTGCCAGCAGCCCTAGCGGGACCTCCTACGAGCAGTACTTC.

The chain has TRBV4-1 and TRBJ1-4, with TRBD1 matching 7 bases. The J segment lost 3 bases and the V segment lost 2 bases, leaving 6 bases of the junction unmatched. Germline CDR1 MGHRA, CDR2 YSYEKL. The CDR3 totals 16 residues. The CDR3 sequence is CASSQKGQRSNEKLFF. The CDR3 nucleotides read TGCGCCAGCAGCCAAAAGGGACAGCGTTCTAATGAAAAACTGTTTTTT.

The V and J genes are TRBV6-1 and TRBJ1-2; tentatively, D is TRBD1 (6 bases). V gave up 1 base and J gave up 8 bases, with 20 bases separating them. The CDR3 is 16 amino acids. Germline V gene sequence: CDR1 MNHNS, CDR2 SASEGT. The DNA of the CDR3 is TGTGCCAGCAGTGAAGGGCCAGACGGGACATTTGACGGCTACACCTTC. It yields the protein CASSEGPDGTFDGYTF.

This chain connects TRBV18 to TRBJ2-1; possibly TRBD1 for D (6 bases). The germline gives CDR1 KGHSH, CDR2 LQKENI. CDR3 length: 13 amino acids. V lost 5 bases and J lost 7, with 12 bases in between. CDR3 protein: CASSAIQGNEQFF. The CDR3 DNA reads as TGTGCCAGCTCAGCGATACAGGGAAATGAGCAGTTCTTC.

The J gene is TRBJ2-3, the V gene TRBV19; 9 bases line up with TRBD2. Germline V lookup: CDR1 LNHDA, CDR2 SQIVND (reference sequence). Trimming took 5 bases from V and 6 from J; bases not matched to a gene: 6. The CDR3 totals 14 residues. The DNA of the CDR3 is TGTGCCAGTAGTTTGGGCGGGGGGGCTGATACGCAGTATTTT. Protein sequence: CASSLGGGADTQYF.

The chain carries TRBV27 and TRBJ2-7, with D perhaps matching TRBD1 (5 bases). This CDR3 contains 14 residues. Germline CDR1 reads MNHEY; CDR2 reads SMNVEV (reference sequence). The V gene lost 6 bases and the J gene lost 0 bases, with 12 bases spanning the gap. This chain's CDR3 is CASRLQVLSYEQYF. The CDR3 coding sequence is TGTGCCAGCAGACTACAGGTCCTCTCCTACGAGCAGTACTTC.